This TCR beta chain is from a study of cytomegalovirus exposure and HLA in healthy donors. Points from the study as a whole: Later findings reportedly placed an Asian-associated ancestry cluster below the roughly 730-donor mean for N-insertions.

A multiplex PCR was run with 60 Vbeta primers and 13 Jbeta primers. The data were produced by immunoSEQ multiplex PCR, yet TCRdb's version contains in-frame clones alone and is incomplete. Of some 100,000 clones in the sample, about four fifths were seen once. CDR3 length: 15 residues. Germline CDR1 reads KGHSH; CDR2 reads LQKENI. V was clipped by 6 bases and J by 8 bases, with 22 bases between them. Nominal health characterized the donors when sampled, though unrecorded immune exposures were likely. This clone has a single count. Its specificity is unknown. The specimen was PBMCs. This TCR derives from a young woman in good health and CMV-seronegative. The rearrangement links TRBV18 to TRBJ1-2, with D perhaps TRBD1 (5 bases). For the CDR3, the DNA is TGTGCCAGCTCCCCGGGGGACTCCATAACGGGAGGCTACACCTTC. This translates into CASSPGDSITGGYTF. The variable domain in full, completed from reference TRBV18 and TRBJ1-2, reads NAGVMQNPRHLVRRRGQEARLRCSPMKGHSHVYWYRQLPEEGLKFMVYLQKENIIDESGMPKERFSAEFPKEGPSILRIQQVVRGDSAAYFCASSPGDSITGGYTFGSGTRLTVV.